This TCR beta chain was observed in a study of T cells after yellow fever vaccination. This clonotype was seen at least ten times. TCRdb itself ran the 5' RACE reads through MiXCR, one entry per CDR3 protein. The table lists hundreds of thousands of distinct CDR3 sequences, less than 4.5% of them singletons. CDR3 size: 11 residues. The V gene's germline CDR1 is DFQATT and CDR2 SNEGSKA (reference sequence). V lost 6 bases and J lost 3, with 7 bases in between. The sequencing used PBMCs, collected on the day of the yellow fever booster vaccination. The clonotype was recovered from a man between 18 and 35 years old who received the YFV17D yellow fever vaccine. J is TRBJ2-3 and V is TRBV20-1; no clear D. CDR3 amino acids: CSASTTDTQYF. The CDR3 region has the DNA TGCAGTGCCAGCACTACAGATACGCAGTATTTT.